These 27 T cell receptor beta chains originate from one sample sequenced in a study of T cells in Graves' hyperthyroidism and ophthalmopathy. The source material, RNA transcripts, was used to amplify TCR beta CDR3 regions. HTBI primers were used for first-round RT-PCR of the TCR CDR3. TCRdb re-analysed the multiplex PCR reads in MiXCR, keeping a single row per CDR3 protein. The table shows 40,000 to 65,000 distinct CDR3 sequences, with over 40% occurring only once. Sequencing was carried out using blood. These receptors were collected from a woman aged 45-60 years with Graves' ophthalmopathy.

This clonotype was observed at least ten times. The CDR3 DNA reads TGTGCCAGCAGAGGAGGGGCAGATACGCAGTATTTT. Translation: CASRGGADTQYF. V is TRBV5-6 and J is TRBJ2-3; possible D gene TRBD2, 6 bases. The CDR3 length is 12 residues. The ends were cut back, 5 bases at V and 4 bases at J, with 8 bases in the middle. Germline V gene lookup returns CDR1 SGHDT and CDR2 YYEEEE.

This clonotype was detected ten times or more. V is TRBV4-1 and J is TRBJ1-5; the D gene is possibly TRBD1 (5 bases). Germline V gives CDR1 MGHRA, CDR2 YSYEKL. The V and J ends lost 0 bases and 1 base respectively, with 7 bases between them. The CDR3 contains 15 residues. CDR3 region: CASSQEGVSNQPQHF. CDR3 nucleotides: TGCGCCAGCAGCCAAGAAGGGGTGAGCAATCAGCCCCAGCATTTT.

J is TRBJ2-1 and V is TRBV7-9; 13 nucleotides match TRBD2. V was clipped by 5 bases and J by 5 bases; unmatched bases: 12. The CDR3 contains 18 residues. CDR1 and CDR2 (germline): SEHNR, FQNEAQ (reference sequence). CDR3 residues: CASSPRLGTSGTDNEQFF. The CDR3 DNA is TGTGCCAGCAGCCCACGCTTAGGGACTAGCGGGACGGACAATGAGCAGTTCTTC.

The V gene is TRBV10-3, the J gene TRBJ1-2; TRBD1 is a possible D gene (5 bases). Germline CDR1 is ENHRY and CDR2 is SYGVKD. Trimming took 5 bases from V and 6 from J, leaving 16 bases between them. This CDR3 comprises 14 residues. The CDR3 nucleotides read TGTGCCATCAGTTTAAGGGGATCCCGTAATGGCTACACCTTC. Protein: CAISLRGSRNGYTF.

This clonotype was seen many times. CDR3 bases: TGCGCCAGCAGCGACCCGGGACAGGGTTTTCGGGAGCTGTTTTTT. Protein product: CASSDPGQGFRELFF. This rearrangement joins TRBV5-1 to TRBJ2-2, with 9 nucleotides matching TRBD1. This CDR3 is built from 15 residues. The germline V gene encodes CDR1 SGHRS and CDR2 YFSETQ. V dropped 4 bases and J dropped 9; count of bases not matched to a gene: 10.

The rearrangement links TRBV11-3 to TRBJ1-4, with D tentatively TRBD1 (5 bases). V lost 1 base and J lost 7, with 19 bases in between. Germline loops: CDR1 SGHNT, CDR2 YENEEA. The CDR3 is 17 amino acids. The CDR3 loop is CASSLAPGLANGEKLFF. The CDR3 DNA is TGTGCCAGCAGCTTAGCCCCGGGACTAGCGAATGGTGAAAAACTGTTTTTT.

The genes are TRBV7-2 and TRBJ2-7; D possibly corresponds to TRBD1 (5 bases). The CDR3 sequence is 14 residues long. Germline V lookup: CDR1 SGHTA, CDR2 FQGNSA. V lost 2 bases and J lost 5, with 13 bases in between. Here the CDR3 reads CASSLFQGANEQYF. The CDR3 DNA follows: TGTGCCAGCAGCTTATTCCAGGGCGCGAACGAGCAGTACTTC.

Concerning this clonotype itself: The conserved phenylalanine or tryptophan normally closing the CDR3 is absent here, so this likely arose from a read error. Because the CDR3's place on the DNA is in doubt, the DNA is left out and the CDR3 is given as listed by TCRdb. The chain uses TRBV20-1 and TRBJ1-6. From germline, CDR1 is DFQATT and CDR2 SNEGSKA (reference sequence). The CDR3 is 10 amino acids in total, end residues counted. The CDR3 is CSASRGSGRA.

This clonotype was recorded many times. The chain couples TRBV11-2 to TRBJ1-1; no clear D. Germline loops: CDR1 SGHAT, CDR2 FQNNGV. The CDR3 consists of 15 residues. V gave up 0 bases and J gave up 2 bases, with 10 bases separating them. CDR3 nucleotide sequence: TGTGCCAGCAGCTTAGAAATTTCCCCTAACACTGAAGCTTTCTTT. It codes for CASSLEISPNTEAFF.

V gene TRBV20-1 combines with J gene TRBJ2-1, with TRBD2 matching over 14 bases. There are 14 residues in the CDR3. Germline loops: CDR1 DFQATT, CDR2 SNEGSKA (reference sequence). V was clipped by 6 bases and J by 7 bases; unmatched bases: 5. The CDR3 region has the DNA TGCAGTGCGACCGGGACTAGCGGGAGTAATGAGCAGTTCTTC. It specifies CSATGTSGSNEQFF.

This clonotype was recorded a few times. CDR3 in amino acids: CASSLPRAPGTGEVNEQFF. The DNA of the CDR3 is TGTGCCAGCAGTTTACCCAGGGCCCCCGGGACAGGGGAAGTCAATGAGCAGTTCTTC. The chain combines TRBV12-3 or TRBV12-4 with TRBJ2-1; TRBD1 agrees at 10 bases. CDR3 size: 19 residues. Trimming at V came to 2 bases and at J to 6 bases, leaving 16 bases not matched to a gene.

This clonotype was recorded at least ten times. The V call is TRBV24-1, the J call TRBJ2-3, with unresolved D. This CDR3 comprises 14 residues. CDR1 is KGHDR and CDR2 is SFDVKD in the germline V gene. V lost 7 bases and J lost 5, with 15 bases in between. The CDR3 region has the DNA TGTGCCACCAGCCCACGGGCTTTGGAAGATACGCAGTATTTT. Protein product: CATSPRALEDTQYF.

V gene TRBV19 combines with J gene TRBJ2-7; no definite D call. The CDR3 covers 11 residues. Germline CDR1 reads LNHDA; CDR2 reads SQIVND (reference sequence). The CDR3 is CAPPCSYEQYF. DNA of the CDR3: TGTGCACCTCCGTGCTCCTACGAGCAGTACTTC.

The chain employs TRBV7-6 and TRBJ2-5; D may be TRBD1 (5 bases). From germline, CDR1 is SGHVS and CDR2 FNYEAQ. This CDR3 region has 16 residues. The V gene lost 6 bases and the J gene lost 3 bases, with 20 bases spanning the gap. The CDR3 here is CASSKTSTRVKETQYF. CDR3 sequence (DNA): TGTGCCAGCAGTAAAACCAGCACCAGGGTAAAAGAGACCCAGTACTTC. The variable domain in full, completed from reference TRBV7-6 and TRBJ2-5, reads GAGVSQSPRYKVTKRGQDVALRCDPISGHVSLYWYRQALGQGPEFLTYFNYEAQQDKSGLPNDRFSAERPEGSISTLTIQRTEQRDSAMYRCASSKTSTRVKETQYFGPGTRLLVL.

This clonotype was observed at least ten times. The J gene is TRBJ1-3, the V gene TRBV27; D may be TRBD1 (6 bases). V lost 5 bases and J lost 4, with 9 bases in between. Germline V CDR1 and CDR2: MNHEY, SMNVEV (reference sequence). The CDR3 contains 13 residues. CDR3 residues: CASSRGQGNTIYF. Here the CDR3 DNA reads TGTGCCAGCAGTCGAGGACAGGGAAACACCATATATTTT.

This clonotype has ten or more counts. The CDR3 bases are TGTGCCAGCAGACAGCACTCTGGAAACACCATATATTTT. Protein product: CASRQHSGNTIYF. The chain recombines TRBV28 with TRBJ1-3; D unclear. The germline gives CDR1 MDHEN, CDR2 SYDVKM. This CDR3 is 13 amino acids long. Between the trimmed V and J ends, which lost 6 bases and 0 bases, there was a span of 6 bases.

This chain links TRBV7-9 with TRBJ2-1, with unresolved D. Germline CDR1 reads SEHNR; CDR2 reads FQNEAQ (reference sequence). The CDR3 consists of 14 residues. V shed 2 bases and J shed 7 bases, with 12 bases lying between them. The CDR3 loop reads CASSLLVNWNEQFF. The CDR3 coding sequence is TGTGCCAGCAGCTTATTAGTAAATTGGAATGAGCAGTTCTTC.

This clonotype has a count of ten or more. The chain recombines TRBV6-1 with TRBJ1-5, with D maybe TRBD1 (5 bases). Trimming took 4 bases from V and 2 from J, leaving 15 bases between them. The CDR3 has 16 amino acids. Germline CDR1 is MNHNS and CDR2 is SASEGT. CDR3 DNA sequence: TGTGCCAGCAGTGTTGTGGCCAGGGCAGGCAATCAGCCCCAGCATTTT. Translated: CASSVVARAGNQPQHF.

This clonotype was seen at least ten times. The chain employs TRBV5-8 and TRBJ2-2; TRBD1 matches at 8 bases. The CDR3 sequence is 19 residues long. V dropped 0 bases and J dropped 0; count of bases not matched to a gene: 10. Germline CDR1 reads SGHTS; CDR2 reads YDEGEE. In DNA form, the CDR3 reads TGTGCCAGCAGCTTGGCCCGGAGGGACAGGTCCTCGAACACCGGGGAGCTGTTTTTT. Amino acid sequence: CASSLARRDRSSNTGELFF.

The gene calls are TRBV15 and TRBJ2-4, with a tentative D call TRBD1 (5 bases). Deletions cut 1 base from V and 1 base from J, with 8 bases between. CDR3 length equals 15 residues. Germline lookup yields CDR1 LNHNV and CDR2 YYDKDF (reference sequence). This CDR3 reads CATSRGGRAKNIQYF. The DNA of the CDR3 is TGTGCCACCAGCAGAGGGGGCAGGGCCAAAAACATTCAGTACTTC.

This clonotype came up many times. The J gene is TRBJ2-5, the V gene TRBV6-5, with D perhaps TRBD2 (5 bases). Trimming removed 2 bases at V and 9 bases at J, with 7 bases between. Germline V gene sequence: CDR1 MNHEY, CDR2 SVGAGI. This CDR3 region has 11 residues. The chain's CDR3 is CASSYGRAQYF. Here the CDR3 DNA reads TGTGCCAGCAGTTACGGGCGGGCCCAGTACTTC.

CDR3: CASSDGGGTQYF. The CDR3 DNA reads TGTGCCAGCAGTGACGGGGGGGGTACGCAGTATTTT. The genes are TRBV6-4 and TRBJ2-3; 7 nucleotides align to TRBD2. Germline V gives CDR1 MRHNA, CDR2 SNTAGT. V lost 2 bases and J lost 8; bases outside the gene matches: 1. The CDR3 totals 12 residues.

This clonotype was detected many times. This chain links TRBV19 with TRBJ2-7, with 8 bases that match TRBD1. V lost 3 bases and J lost 2; bases outside the gene matches: 3. The length of the CDR3 is 14 residues. Germline values: CDR1 LNHDA, CDR2 SQIVND (reference sequence). CDR3 nucleotide sequence: TGTGCCAGTAGTATCGGGACAGGACCCTACGAGCAGTACTTC. Protein product: CASSIGTGPYEQYF.

This sequence joins TRBV2 and TRBJ2-2, with D unclear. The CDR3 contains 18 residues. Per germline, CDR1 SNHLY and CDR2 FYNNEI. V was shortened by 6 bases and J by 2 bases, with 22 bases between the two germline ends. CDR3 loop: CASRPSLGGPANTGELFF. The CDR3 nucleotides read TGTGCCAGCAGGCCCTCCCTGGGCGGACCCGCCAACACCGGGGAGCTGTTTTTT.

This clonotype was found a few times. The CDR3 loop is CASGAPDRGGTGELFF. The CDR3, as DNA: TGTGCTAGTGGTGCCCCAGACAGGGGGGGCACCGGGGAGCTGTTTTTT. The chain combines TRBV12-5 with TRBJ2-2; 9 bases align to TRBD1. Per germline, CDR1 LGHNT and CDR2 FRNRAP. The CDR3 has 16 amino acids. V lost 5 bases and J lost 4; bases outside the gene matches: 8.

This clonotype came up many times. V is TRBV19 and J is TRBJ2-1; no definite D call. The CDR3 loop spans 11 amino acids. Germline CDR1 LNHDA, CDR2 SQIVND (reference sequence). Trimming took 5 bases from V and 3 from J, leaving 2 bases between them. CDR3 loop: CASSDYNEQFF. As DNA, the CDR3 is TGTGCCAGTAGTGACTACAATGAGCAGTTCTTC.

The V call is TRBV5-1, the J call TRBJ2-3; 13 bases align to TRBD2. The CDR3 loop spans 15 amino acids. The junction had 6 bases not matched to a gene; V was cut back by 4 bases and J by 7 bases. The germline gives CDR1 SGHRS, CDR2 YFSETQ. The CDR3 sequence is CASSPGLAGAYTQYF. CDR3 in DNA: TGCGCCAGCAGCCCAGGACTAGCGGGAGCGTATACGCAGTATTTT.